This T cell receptor beta chain was captured in a study of tumor-infiltrating lymphocytes in primary liver carcinoma. Across the whole study: Patients diagnosed with primary liver carcinoma received treatment through surgical resection. Every sample contained roughly 3.65 to 8 million productive TCRbeta reads, and these numbers were similar from one tissue type to another. Study-wide results and limits: Tumor-adjacent and tumor-blood pairs shared a smaller degree of overlap than tumor region pairs.

The template, 450 to 650 ng total RNA, yielded TCR beta cDNA made with a constant-region primer. Library construction for TCR beta comprised three nested multiplex PCR rounds performed with slightly modified ARM-PCR. It was with TRBV1-TRBV30 forward primers and a C-beta reverse primer that the first two PCR rounds were run, at about 9 cycles each. TCRdb re-called the multiplex PCR reads through MiXCR, storing one row per CDR3 protein. In the table there are fewer than 400,000 distinct CDR3 sequences, around three fifths of which are singletons. The V gene lost 4 bases and the J gene lost 4 bases, with 16 bases spanning the gap. This CDR3 spans 14 amino acids. From germline, CDR1 is SQVTM and CDR2 ANQGSEA. Ten or more counts support this clonotype. Its matching antigen is unknown. Extraction also yielded germline DNA, while blood RNA was obtained from unsorted whole blood. Chronic HBV infection, which was untreated, was present in the patients.

The chain has TRBV29-1 and TRBJ2-5; D is ambiguous. This receptor was obtained from a woman aged 25 to 39 with primary liver carcinoma and hepatitis B virus infection. Sequenced sample: peripheral blood. CDR3 residues: CSVGETLEGETQYF. The CDR3 DNA reads as TGCAGCGTTGGGGAAACTCTAGAAGGAGAGACCCAGTACTTC.